This TCR beta chain was recorded in a study of radiotherapy plus CTLA-4 blockade in lung cancer. At the level of the study: Objective response rate was 18%; disease control rate, approximately 30%. Notes on the study in general: The best predictor of response was reported to be early blood T cell clone dynamics, with interferon-beta. Radiotherapy was combined with ipilimumab, and tumor-derived TCR clones then expanded in blood.

Comments on this clone: Its antigen is undetermined.

Libraries were prepared by immunoSEQ multiplex PCR; TCRdb keeps only in-frame clonotypes and omits some of them. This table holds approximately 41,000 clones, more than 65% found once. Germline V lookup: CDR1 KGHSH, CDR2 LQKENI. The V gene end was trimmed by 0 bases and the J gene end by 2 bases; junction bases not matched to a gene: 2. CDR3 size: 15 residues. The clonotype originates from a human donor with non-small cell lung cancer who had stable disease on radiotherapy plus ipilimumab. The chain has TRBV18 and TRBJ2-5; 8 bases match TRBD2. The sequences come from peripheral blood, collected from a patient treated with radiotherapy plus ipilimumab. The CDR3: CASSPPSGEQETQYF. CDR3 DNA sequence: TGTGCCAGCTCACCACCTAGCGGGGAACAAGAGACCCAGTACTTC.